Below, 14 T cell receptor beta chains from the same sample are listed, as sequenced in a study of T-cell memory formation after mild COVID-19. MiXCR, applied by TCRdb to the 5' RACE reads, yields one record per CDR3 protein. The table has about 110,000 distinct CDR3 sequences, over 15% seen once. The sequencing sample was made of PBMCs or a T cell subset sorted from them (not recorded which). The receptors derive from a young man who had mild COVID-19 (a few samples of this study predate the infection). Cell type and time point are not known.

This clonotype showed up just a few times. The chain employs TRBV3-1 and TRBJ2-5; 8 bases fit TRBD2. The V and J ends lost 1 base and 4 bases, in that order; junction bases with no gene match: 8. In germline, CDR1 is LGHDT, CDR2 YNNKEL (reference sequence). The CDR3 runs to 16 residues. The CDR3 reads CASSQGSGGLGETQYF. The CDR3 DNA is TGTGCCAGCAGCCAAGGGTCGGGGGGGCTTGGAGAGACCCAGTACTTC.

The chain has TRBV11-2 and TRBJ2-3; 10 nucleotides match TRBD1. Germline V gives CDR1 SGHAT, CDR2 FQNNGV. The J segment lost 1 base and the V segment lost 6 bases, leaving 7 bases of the junction unmatched. The CDR3 totals 16 residues. CDR3 bases: TGTGCCAGCAGTGAGAGACAGGGGGCACGCACAGATACGCAGTATTTT. Its protein product is CASSERQGARTDTQYF. Combining the CDR3 with reference TRBV11-2 and TRBJ2-3 gives the whole variable domain EAGVAQSPRYKIIEKRQSVAFWCNPISGHATLYWYQQILGQGPKLLIQFQNNGVVDDSQLPKDRFSAERLKGVDSTLKIQPAKLEDSAVYLCASSERQGARTDTQYFGPGTRLTVL.

This clonotype appeared a few times. This sequence joins TRBV7-2 and TRBJ2-1; D tentatively reads TRBD1 or TRBD2 (5 bases each). In germline, CDR1 is SGHTA, CDR2 FQGNSA. The CDR3 extends over 15 amino acids. V gave up 0 bases and J gave up 7 bases, with 13 bases separating them. In DNA form, the CDR3 reads TGTGCCAGCAGCTTAGCAACCCTGGGGGAAAATGAGCAGTTCTTC. Translation gives CASSLATLGENEQFF.

The chain has TRBV29-1 and TRBJ2-1; either TRBD1 or TRBD2 may fit D (6 bases each). CDR1 SQVTM and CDR2 ANQGSEA come from the germline V gene. V lost 4 bases to trimming and J lost 7 bases, with 17 bases between them. The CDR3 is 14 residues long. Written as DNA, the CDR3 is TGCAGCGTTGTGTGGGGGGCAGGAGGGAATGAGCAGTTCTTC. This translates into CSVVWGAGGNEQFF.

The rearrangement joins TRBV5-5 to TRBJ2-7, with D possibly being TRBD1 (5 bases). Germline V gene sequence: CDR1 SGHKS, CDR2 YYEKEE (reference sequence). V dropped 1 base and J dropped 2 bases, with 10 bases sitting between them. This CDR3 has 14 amino acids. CDR3 bases: TGTGCCAGCAGCTTGTTACAGGCGCCCTACGAGCAGTACTTC. It codes for CASSLLQAPYEQYF.

The rearrangement uses TRBV6-2 or TRBV6-3 and TRBJ2-7; no clear D. V was cut by 2 bases and J by 5 bases, with 7 bases left in between. Germline assignment: CDR1 MNHEY and CDR2 SVGEGT. The CDR3 has 12 amino acids. This chain's CDR3 is CASSYPHDEQYF. CDR3 nucleotide sequence: TGTGCCAGCAGTTACCCCCACGACGAGCAGTACTTC.

The chain joins TRBV14 to TRBJ2-7, with D maybe TRBD2 (6 bases). CDR1 and CDR2 from the germline V gene are SGHDN and FVKESK. The germline V and J ends were trimmed by 3 bases and 3 bases, with 15 bases remaining between them. This CDR3 has 15 amino acids. CDR3 bases: TGTGCCAGCAGCCACGGTTCTAGCGCGAACTACGAGCAGTACGTC. Amino acids: CASSHGSSANYEQYV.

The genes are TRBV7-6 and TRBJ2-1; 10 positions match TRBD1. Germline values: CDR1 SGHVS, CDR2 FNYEAQ. The CDR3 is 16 amino acids. Germline trimming cut 5 bases from V and 8 bases from J; bases unmatched to any gene: 12. The CDR3 region is CASSLSRDRGWDEQFF. In DNA, the CDR3 is TGTGCCAGCAGCCTGTCCCGGGACAGGGGTTGGGATGAGCAGTTCTTC.

This clonotype was recorded a few times. This rearrangement joins TRBV30 to TRBJ1-1; TRBD1 might be the D (6 bases). V was cut by 2 bases and J by 10 bases, with 11 bases left in between. Germline V gene sequence: CDR1 GTSNPN, CDR2 SVGIG (reference sequence). The CDR3 sequence is 11 residues long. CDR3 sequence: CAWSFGRGAFF. CDR3 bases: TGTGCCTGGAGTTTCGGCAGGGGAGCTTTCTTT.

This clonotype has just a few counts. The chain recombines TRBV24-1 with TRBJ1-1; D remains unclear. Between the trimmed V and J ends, which lost 3 bases and 5 bases, there was a span of 3 bases. This CDR3 comprises 11 residues. Germline loops: CDR1 KGHDR, CDR2 SFDVKD. The CDR3 protein is CATSDETEAFF. CDR3 nucleotide sequence: TGTGCCACCAGTGATGAGACTGAAGCTTTCTTT.

The V call is TRBV4-1, the J call TRBJ2-3, with D perhaps assigned TRBD1 or TRBD2 (5 bases each). CDR1 is MGHRA, CDR2 YSYEKL, per germline. V gave up 4 bases and J gave up 1 base, with 18 bases separating them. The CDR3 loop spans 17 amino acids. The CDR3 sequence: CASSRLGWGRGTDTQYF. Written as DNA, the CDR3 is TGCGCCAGCAGCCGCCTTGGGTGGGGACGAGGCACAGATACGCAGTATTTT.

V gene TRBV20-1 combines with J gene TRBJ2-5; the D call may be TRBD1 or TRBD2 (5 bases each). The ends were cut back, 3 bases at V and 9 bases at J, with 20 bases in the middle. The length of the CDR3 is 14 residues. Germline CDR1 is DFQATT and CDR2 is SNEGSKA (reference sequence). The CDR3 loop is CSARGRVSLGAQYF. As DNA, the CDR3 is TGCAGTGCTAGGGGACGGGTTAGTCTCGGGGCCCAGTACTTC.

This clonotype appeared many times. The rearrangement uses TRBV18 and TRBJ2-5, with unresolved D. V lost 4 bases, J lost 3 bases, and 15 bases lay in between. This CDR3 spans 15 amino acids. Per germline, CDR1 KGHSH and CDR2 LQKENI. The CDR3 protein is CASSQNLQRKETQYF. The CDR3 coding sequence is TGTGCCAGCTCACAAAACCTACAGCGAAAAGAGACCCAGTACTTC.

The chain joins TRBV6-6 to TRBJ1-1; no reliable D call. CDR3 length equals 16 residues. Germline loops: CDR1 MNHNY, CDR2 SVGAGI (reference sequence). Trimming removed 0 bases at V and 6 bases at J, with 17 bases between. The CDR3 nucleotides are TGTGCCAGCAGTTACTCGAGAGTCCAGCCGAGGGCTGAAGCTTTCTTT. As protein: CASSYSRVQPRAEAFF.